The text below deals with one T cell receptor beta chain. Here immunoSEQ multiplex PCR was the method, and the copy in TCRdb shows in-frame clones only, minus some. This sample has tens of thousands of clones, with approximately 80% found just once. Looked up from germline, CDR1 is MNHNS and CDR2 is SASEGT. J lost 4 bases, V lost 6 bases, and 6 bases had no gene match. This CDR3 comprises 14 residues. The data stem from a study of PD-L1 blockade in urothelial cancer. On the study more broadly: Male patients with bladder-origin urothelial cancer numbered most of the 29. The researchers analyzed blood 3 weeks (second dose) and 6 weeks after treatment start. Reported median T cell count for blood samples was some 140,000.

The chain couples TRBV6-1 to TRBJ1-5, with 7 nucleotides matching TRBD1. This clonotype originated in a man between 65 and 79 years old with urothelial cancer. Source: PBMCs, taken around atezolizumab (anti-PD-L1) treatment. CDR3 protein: CASRPGQQNQPQHF. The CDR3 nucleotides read TGTGCCAGCAGACCGGGACAGCAAAATCAGCCCCAGCATTTT.